The next 18 T cell receptor beta chains were all read from a single sample in a study of CD8 T cells in Susac syndrome. A quantity of about 0.45 to 1 ug RNA underwent reverse transcription using random hexamers. TCRdb called the immunoSEQ multiplex PCR reads again in MiXCR, with one record for every CDR3 protein. The repertoire consists of approximately 230,000 distinct CDR3 sequences, with roughly 95% occurring once and the leading ten covering around 0.072%. What was sequenced was CD4+ T cells from PBMCs. All receptors derive from a human donor with multiple sclerosis.

This clonotype is a singleton in its sample. This chain's CDR3 is CASSRLAGGPQGGANVLTF. CDR3 nucleotides: TGTGCCAGCAGCCGACTAGCGGGAGGGCCCCAAGGCGGGGCCAACGTCCTGACTTTC. The rearrangement joins TRBV11-2 to TRBJ2-6, with 14 positions matching TRBD2. Germline V gives CDR1 SGHAT, CDR2 FQNNGV. The CDR3 length is 19 residues. The J segment lost 4 bases and the V segment lost 5 bases, leaving 10 bases of the junction unmatched.

This chain's CDR3 is CASSLREGGNTEAFF. CDR3 DNA: TGCGCCAGCAGCTTGCGGGAGGGAGGGAACACTGAAGCTTTCTTT. The chain combines TRBV5-1 with TRBJ1-1; D remains ambiguous. Between the trimmed V and J ends, which lost 1 base and 1 base, there was a span of 11 bases. CDR3 length: 15 amino acids. Germline V CDR1 and CDR2: SGHRS, YFSETQ.

The rearrangement joins TRBV11-2 to TRBJ2-1; D remains unclear. The V and J ends lost 5 bases and 8 bases respectively, with 13 bases between them. The germline V gene encodes CDR1 SGHAT and CDR2 FQNNGV. The CDR3 runs to 13 residues. In DNA form, the CDR3 reads TGTGCCAGCAGCGCCCAAGGGTTGTATGAGCAGTTCTTC. Protein product: CASSAQGLYEQFF.

This clonotype occurred once. This chain connects TRBV12-3 or TRBV12-4 to TRBJ1-6; no definite D call. The CDR3 contains 13 residues. V lost 7 bases to trimming and J lost 7 bases, with 11 bases between them. The CDR3 bases are TGTGCCAGCACGAGCCCCCGAAATTCACCCCTCCACTTT. Protein product: CASTSPRNSPLHF.

This sequence joins TRBV4-2 and TRBJ1-4; 9 bases line up with TRBD1. The CDR3 is 17 residues long. Per germline, CDR1 LGHNA and CDR2 YNFKEQ. V dropped 0 bases and J dropped 7; count of bases not matched to a gene: 9. CDR3 DNA sequence: TGTGCCAGCAGCCAAGAGGGCGGGACAGGGTTAGGTGAAAAACTGTTTTTT. Residues: CASSQEGGTGLGEKLFF.

This sequence joins TRBV7-3 and TRBJ2-3; 7 bases are shared with TRBD2. Trimming at V came to 0 bases and at J to 4 bases, leaving 7 bases not matched to a gene. Germline CDR1 and CDR2: SGHTA and FQGTGA. The CDR3 contains 16 residues. CDR3 loop: CASSLTGGRYADTQYF. The DNA of the CDR3 is TGTGCCAGCAGCTTAACGGGAGGGAGGTACGCAGATACGCAGTATTTT.

The chain uses TRBV6-6 and TRBJ1-2, with 11 bases that match TRBD1. The CDR3 length is 15 residues. Germline values: CDR1 MNHNY, CDR2 SVGAGI (reference sequence). J was trimmed by 8 bases and V by 5 bases; bases with no gene match: 10. The chain's CDR3 is CASSIEPGQGEGYTF. In nucleotides, the CDR3 is TGTGCCAGCAGTATTGAACCGGGACAGGGGGAAGGCTACACCTTC.

This sequence joins TRBV7-3 and TRBJ1-6; D is uncertain. Deletions cut 5 bases from V and 6 bases from J, with 11 bases between. CDR3 length: 14 amino acids. Germline loops: CDR1 SGHTA, CDR2 FQGTGA. This chain's CDR3 is CASSGSHSNSPLHF. CDR3 DNA: TGTGCCAGCAGCGGCTCCCACTCTAATTCACCCCTCCACTTT.

The rearrangement links TRBV5-1 to TRBJ2-7; 7 bases fit TRBD1. The CDR3 covers 15 residues. The germline V gene encodes CDR1 SGHRS and CDR2 YFSETQ. V lost 3 bases, J lost 0 bases, and 6 bases stayed unmatched. This CDR3 is CASSWSWDSSYEQYF. In nucleotides, the CDR3 is TGCGCCAGCAGCTGGTCTTGGGACAGCTCCTACGAGCAGTACTTC.

This chain links TRBV23-1 with TRBJ2-6; the match to TRBD1 covers 8 bases. TRBV23-1 is marked as an open reading frame, function uncertain. The CDR3 contains 18 residues. The J segment lost 1 base and the V segment lost 8 bases, leaving 13 bases of the junction unmatched. The DNA for the CDR3 is TGCGCCAGCGGGGAACAGGGGGATAACTTTTCTGGGGCCAACGTCCTGACTTTC. Residues: CASGEQGDNFSGANVLTF.

The rearrangement links TRBV19 to TRBJ2-4; a possible D gene is TRBD1 (5 bases). The length of the CDR3 is 15 residues. V lost 3 bases and J 5 bases, leaving 14 bases between the germline ends. Germline V gene sequence: CDR1 LNHDA, CDR2 SQIVND (reference sequence). The CDR3 sequence is CASSMIGRVENIQYF. The DNA for the CDR3 is TGTGCCAGTAGTATGATTGGCAGGGTGGAAAACATTCAGTACTTC.

The chain employs TRBV7-8 and TRBJ2-2; TRBD2 matches 13 bases. Germline V CDR1 and CDR2: SGHVS, FQNEAQ. J lost 5 bases, V lost 1 base, and 7 bases had no gene match. The CDR3 is made up of 18 amino acids. CDR3 DNA: TGTGCCAGCAGCTTAGTTGGGACTAGCGGGACCGGGACCGGGGAGCTGTTTTTT. It yields the protein CASSLVGTSGTGTGELFF. Full variable domain (rest looked up from reference TRBV7-8 and TRBJ2-2): GAGVSQSPRYKVAKRGQDVALRCDPISGHVSLFWYQQALGQGPEFLTYFQNEAQLDKSGLPSDRFFAERPEGSVSTLKIQRTQQEDSAVYLCASSLVGTSGTGTGELFFGEGSRLTVL.

The chain couples TRBV23-1 to TRBJ2-4, with D possibly TRBD2 on 5 matching bases. TRBV23-1 is reported as an ORF; its role is uncertain. Trimming took 0 bases from V and 3 from J, leaving 24 bases between them. This CDR3 is 20 amino acids long. CDR3 nucleotides: TGCGCCAGCAGTCAATCCAAATCGAGTCCAGGAGGCTGGGGCAAAAACATTCAGTACTTC. Protein sequence: CASSQSKSSPGGWGKNIQYF.

This clonotype is a singleton in its sample. This chain links TRBV12-3 or TRBV12-4 with TRBJ2-4, with 13 positions matching TRBD2. V lost 5 bases to trimming and J lost 7 bases; unmatched junction nucleotides: 5. The CDR3 spans 15 residues. Here the CDR3 DNA reads TGTGCCAGCAGTCCACTAGCGGGAGGGCCGAACATTCAGTACTTC. Translation: CASSPLAGGPNIQYF.

The V call is TRBV20-1, the J call TRBJ1-2, with TRBD1 matching over 9 bases. Germline V gene sequence: CDR1 DFQATT, CDR2 SNEGSKA (reference sequence). The CDR3 is 13 amino acids. Losses at the gene ends were 3 bases for V and 4 bases for J; bases not matched to a gene: 3. Here the CDR3 reads CSARDRGGYGYTF. The CDR3, as DNA: TGCAGTGCTAGGGACAGGGGCGGCTATGGCTACACCTTC.

The chain carries TRBV12-3 or TRBV12-4 and TRBJ2-5; 10 bases are shared with TRBD2. This CDR3 is built from 14 residues. V shed 6 bases, J shed 5 bases, and the junction held 6 bases outside the gene matches. CDR3 in DNA: TGTGCCAGCAGACCTAGCGGGGGTCGGGAGACCCAGTACTTC. As protein: CASRPSGGRETQYF.

CDR3 sequence reads: CSARDEDSGETQYF. The CDR3 DNA is TGCAGTGCTAGAGATGAAGATTCGGGAGAGACCCAGTACTTC. V usage is TRBV20-1 and J usage is TRBJ2-5; D gene ambiguous. The CDR3 extends over 14 amino acids. CDR1 is DFQATT and CDR2 is SNEGSKA in the germline V gene (reference sequence). V was shortened by 0 bases and J by 4 bases, with 12 bases between the two germline ends.

The CDR3 region has the DNA TGTGCCAGCAGTCCCGGGGCTAGCGGACAAGAGACCCAGTACTTC. Translation: CASSPGASGQETQYF. The V gene is TRBV6-6, the J gene TRBJ2-5, with TRBD2 identical over 7 bases. The length of the CDR3 is 15 residues. Unmatched junction bases numbered 8, after V lost 5 bases and J lost 2 bases. Germline-derived CDR1 and CDR2 are MNHNY and SVGAGI (reference sequence).